These 14 T cell receptor beta chains were all obtained from the same sample, sequenced in a study of blood T cell repertoires in COVID-19. Generated by immunoSEQ multiplex PCR, the TCRdb table keeps only in-frame clones and is missing some. The sample records 100,000 to 150,000 clones, around 87% being singletons. Sample: peripheral blood. Receptors originate from a man in his 70s with active COVID-19.

This clone was seen just once. V gene TRBV20-1 combines with J gene TRBJ2-5, with 8 bases identical to TRBD2. Trimming removed 3 bases from V and 4 bases from J; junction bases left unmatched: 13. The length of the CDR3 is 16 residues. From germline, CDR1 is DFQATT and CDR2 SNEGSKA (reference sequence). DNA of the CDR3: TGCAGTGCTAGTTGGGCCAGCGGGAGAGGAAGAGAGACCCAGTACTTC. This translates into CSASWASGRGRETQYF.

This sequence joins TRBV14 and TRBJ1-5; 7 bases fit TRBD1. CDR1 SGHDN and CDR2 FVKESK come from the germline V gene. J gave up 6 bases and V 2 bases, and 1 base lay outside the gene matches. CDR3 length: 13 amino acids. As DNA, the CDR3 is TGTGCCAGCAGCCAACAGGGGGGTCAGCCCCAGCATTTT. This translates into CASSQQGGQPQHF.

CDR3 loop: CASSSGQGPYEQYF. CDR3 DNA sequence: TGTGCCAGCAGCTCGGGACAGGGGCCCTACGAGCAGTACTTC. V usage is TRBV5-4 and J usage is TRBJ2-7; 10 bases map to TRBD1. CDR1 is SGHNT and CDR2 is YYREEE in the germline V gene (reference sequence). CDR3 length: 14 amino acids. V was pared by 3 bases and J by 2 bases, with 2 bases of the junction left unmatched.

V and J are TRBV9 and TRBJ2-1, with 11 bases fitting TRBD1. Germline V CDR1 and CDR2: SGDLS, YYNGEE. CDR3 length equals 16 residues. Trimming removed 5 bases from V and 9 bases from J; junction bases left unmatched: 13. CDR3 residues: CASSGLDRGRKGEQFF. CDR3 coding DNA: TGTGCCAGCAGTGGACTGGACAGGGGGCGTAAGGGTGAGCAGTTCTTC.

V gene TRBV6-2 or TRBV6-3 combines with J gene TRBJ2-7; D is possibly TRBD1 (6 bases). CDR1 is MNHEY, CDR2 SVGEGT, per germline. Between the trimmed V and J ends, which lost 5 bases and 6 bases, there was a span of 23 bases. The CDR3 is 16 residues long. The CDR3 protein is CASSAPPGHSSIEQYF. Written as DNA, the CDR3 is TGTGCCAGCAGTGCGCCCCCGGGACATAGCTCCATCGAGCAGTACTTC.

Comment on this clone: One end of the junction fails to match germline, which may point to a read error. The gene calls are TRBV9 and TRBJ2-1, with 8 bases aligning to TRBD2. The length of the CDR3 is 13 residues. Germline V gene lookup returns CDR1 SGDLS and CDR2 YYNGEE. Here the CDR3 reads CASSVDGRAVQIF. CDR3 nucleotides: TGTGCCAGCAGCGTAGACGGGAGGGCCGTACAGATCTTC.

The chain is built from TRBV2 and TRBJ1-4; D unresolved. The CDR3 consists of 13 residues. The V and J ends lost 3 bases and 0 bases respectively, with 2 bases between them. Per the germline V gene, CDR1 is SNHLY and CDR2 is FYNNEI. CDR3 in DNA: TGTGCCAGCAGTGACACAACTAATGAAAAACTGTTTTTT. Its protein product is CASSDTTNEKLFF.

V usage is TRBV11-2 and J usage is TRBJ2-1, with TRBD1 matching over 10 bases. V trimming: 4 bases; J trimming: 0 bases; junction bases outside the gene matches: 3. CDR1 SGHAT and CDR2 FQNNGV come from the germline V gene. The length of the CDR3 is 16 residues. The CDR3 DNA is TGTGCCAGCAGCTCCCGGACAGGGGGCTCCTACAATGAGCAGTTCTTC. This translates into CASSSRTGGSYNEQFF.

The chain employs TRBV28 and TRBJ1-2, with no clear D. Deletions cut 6 bases from V and 4 bases from J, with 18 bases between. The germline V gene has CDR1 MDHEN and CDR2 SYDVKM. This CDR3 has 15 amino acids. CDR3 amino acids: CASSLPQAMGYGYTF. CDR3 sequence (DNA): TGTGCCAGCAGCCTCCCCCAGGCCATGGGCTATGGCTACACCTTC.

The chain employs TRBV24-1 and TRBJ2-3, with a possible D match to TRBD2 (6 bases). Germline CDR1 is KGHDR and CDR2 is SFDVKD. Trimming removed 9 bases from V and 0 bases from J, with 12 bases in between. This CDR3 contains 14 residues. CDR3 residues: CATSGGTSTDTQYF. CDR3 DNA: TGTGCCACCTCGGGCGGGACTAGCACAGATACGCAGTATTTT.

The rearrangement links TRBV5-1 to TRBJ2-1, with 7 bases fitting TRBD2. This CDR3 is built from 13 residues. The V gene's germline CDR1 is SGHRS and CDR2 YFSETQ. The V and J ends lost 0 bases and 7 bases, in that order; junction bases with no gene match: 1. CDR3 protein: CASSLASGNEQFF. CDR3 DNA sequence: TGCGCCAGCAGCTTGGCTAGCGGTAATGAGCAGTTCTTC.

This clone was picked up one time. This chain links TRBV28 with TRBJ2-6, with 8 bases aligning to TRBD2. CDR3 length: 19 residues. CDR1 is MDHEN, CDR2 SYDVKM, per germline. The V and J ends lost 4 bases and 0 bases, in that order; junction bases with no gene match: 11. The chain's CDR3 is CASSSGPGGGSSGANVLTF. CDR3 nucleotides: TGTGCCAGCAGTTCGGGGCCCGGCGGGGGGAGCTCTGGGGCCAACGTCCTGACTTTC.

The chain employs TRBV24-1 and TRBJ2-4, with TRBD2 identical over 7 bases. The CDR3 sequence is 12 residues long. The junction had 11 bases not matched to a gene; V was cut back by 12 bases and J by 10 bases. Germline assignment: CDR1 KGHDR and CDR2 SFDVKD. The CDR3 spells CAASRDGGIQYF. CDR3 sequence (DNA): TGTGCCGCCTCGAGGGACGGGGGGATTCAGTACTTC.

Only one count was recorded for this clone. The genes are TRBV19 and TRBJ2-2, with 9 bases aligning to TRBD1. The V gene's germline CDR1 is LNHDA and CDR2 SQIVND (reference sequence). This CDR3 is built from 14 residues. V shed 8 bases, J shed 2 bases, and the junction held 3 bases outside the gene matches. CDR3 bases: TGTGCCAGTGACAGGGGGTTCAACACCGGGGAGCTGTTTTTT. This sequence encodes CASDRGFNTGELFF.